The T cell receptor (beta chain) under discussion was sequenced for a study of blood T cell repertoires in COVID-19. Study information: The study drew acute and convalescent COVID-19 samples from the United States, Italy and Spain. Sources were T cells, B-cell-depleted T cells, or PBMCs; the material itself was cDNA or gDNA.

Trimming removed 6 bases from V and 2 bases from J, with 17 bases in between. Germline CDR1 reads LNHDA; CDR2 reads SQIVND (reference sequence). CDR3 length: 16 amino acids. Methods used by the authors: Reference gene primers were amplified, and this amplification served to estimate nucleated cell counts. Libraries were prepared by immunoSEQ multiplex PCR; TCRdb keeps only in-frame clonotypes and omits some of them. That table is the source of V, J and clone size, and D and trimming were worked out from the DNA. This sample has 250,000 to 350,000 clones, with 84% found just once. The sequenced sample was peripheral blood. The receptor's source is a human donor with COVID-19, enrolled during active disease. The donor label of this sample is uncertain. The chain is built from TRBV19 and TRBJ2-1; D is possibly TRBD1 (6 bases). CDR3: CASRRSTGAAYNEQFF. CDR3 sequence (DNA): TGTGCCAGTAGGCGATCGACAGGAGCGGCCTACAATGAGCAGTTCTTC.